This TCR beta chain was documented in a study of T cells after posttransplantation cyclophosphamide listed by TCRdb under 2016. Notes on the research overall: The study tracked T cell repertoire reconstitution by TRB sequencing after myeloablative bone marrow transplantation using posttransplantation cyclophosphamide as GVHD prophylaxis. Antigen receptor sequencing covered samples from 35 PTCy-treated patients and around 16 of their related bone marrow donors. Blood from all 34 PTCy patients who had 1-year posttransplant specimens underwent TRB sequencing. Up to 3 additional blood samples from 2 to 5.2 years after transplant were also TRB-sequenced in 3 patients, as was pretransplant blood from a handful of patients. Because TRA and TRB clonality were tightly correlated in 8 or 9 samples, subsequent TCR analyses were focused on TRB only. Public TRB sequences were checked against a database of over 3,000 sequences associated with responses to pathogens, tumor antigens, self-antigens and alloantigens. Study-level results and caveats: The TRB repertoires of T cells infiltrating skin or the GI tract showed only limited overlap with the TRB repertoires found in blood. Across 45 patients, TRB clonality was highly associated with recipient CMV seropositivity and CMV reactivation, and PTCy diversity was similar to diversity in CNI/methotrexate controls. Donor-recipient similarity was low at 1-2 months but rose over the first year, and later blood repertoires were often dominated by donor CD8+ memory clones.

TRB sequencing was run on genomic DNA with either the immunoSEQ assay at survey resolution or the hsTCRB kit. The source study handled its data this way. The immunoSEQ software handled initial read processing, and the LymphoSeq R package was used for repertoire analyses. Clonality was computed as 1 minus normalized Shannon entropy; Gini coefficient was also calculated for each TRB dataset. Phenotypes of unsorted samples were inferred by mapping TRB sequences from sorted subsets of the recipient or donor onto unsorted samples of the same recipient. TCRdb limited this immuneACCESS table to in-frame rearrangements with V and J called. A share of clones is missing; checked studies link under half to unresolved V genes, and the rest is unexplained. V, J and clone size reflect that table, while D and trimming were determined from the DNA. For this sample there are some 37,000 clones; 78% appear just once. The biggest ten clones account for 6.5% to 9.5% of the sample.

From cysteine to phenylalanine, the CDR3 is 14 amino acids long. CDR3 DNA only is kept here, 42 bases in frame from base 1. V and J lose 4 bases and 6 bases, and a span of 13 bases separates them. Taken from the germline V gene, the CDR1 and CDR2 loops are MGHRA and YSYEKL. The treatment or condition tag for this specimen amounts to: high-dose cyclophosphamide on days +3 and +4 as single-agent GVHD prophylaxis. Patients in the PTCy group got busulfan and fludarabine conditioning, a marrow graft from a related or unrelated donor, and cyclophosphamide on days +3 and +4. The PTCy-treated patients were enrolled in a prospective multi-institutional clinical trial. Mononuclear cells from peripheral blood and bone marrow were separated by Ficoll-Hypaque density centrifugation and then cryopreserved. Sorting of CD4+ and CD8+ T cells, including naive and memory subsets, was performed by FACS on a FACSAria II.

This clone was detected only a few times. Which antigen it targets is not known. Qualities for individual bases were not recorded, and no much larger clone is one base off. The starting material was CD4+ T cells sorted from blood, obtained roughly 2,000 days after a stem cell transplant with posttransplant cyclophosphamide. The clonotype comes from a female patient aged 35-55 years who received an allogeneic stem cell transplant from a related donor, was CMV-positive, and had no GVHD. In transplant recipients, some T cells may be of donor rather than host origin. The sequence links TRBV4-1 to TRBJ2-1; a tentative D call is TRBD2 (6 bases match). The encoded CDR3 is CASSLAGFANEQFF. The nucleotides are TGCGCCAGCAGCCTCGCGGGGTTTGCCAATGAGCAGTTCTTC.